This T cell receptor beta chain is from a study of blood T cell repertoires in COVID-19. At the level of the study: Acute and convalescent COVID-19 specimens originated in the United States, Italy and Spain. PBMCs, B-cell-depleted T cells, or T cells provided the cDNA or gDNA that made up the material.

In the original analysis: Amplification from reference gene primers served as the basis for estimated nucleated cell counts. Data came from immunoSEQ multiplex PCR; TCRdb stores just in-frame clones and leaves some out. Clonal size and the V and J genes are those of that table, whereas D and trimming came from the DNA. The sample yields 200,000 to 250,000 clones, 80% seen once. This clone came up many times. This sequence was found in a woman in her sixties or seventies with acute or convalescent COVID-19. Material: peripheral blood.

The DNA of the CDR3 is TGCAGCGTTGAATACAGGGCAGGAGCACCCCTCCACTTT. It specifies CSVEYRAGAPLHF. This chain connects TRBV29-1 to TRBJ1-6; possible D gene TRBD1, 6 bases. This CDR3 has 13 amino acids. The V end lost 2 bases, the J end lost 11 bases, and 13 bases lay between the germline ends. From germline, CDR1 is SQVTM and CDR2 ANQGSEA.